This T cell receptor (beta chain) was captured by sequencing in a study of control samples from healthy donors and cancer patients. The CDR3 totals 16 residues. V gave up 0 bases and J gave up 4 bases, with 13 bases separating them. CDR1 is SGHNT, CDR2 YENEEA, per germline. TCRdb keeps only in-frame clones here, not all; method: immunoSEQ multiplex PCR. The sample has about 57,000 clones; approximately 90% are singletons. The sequence derives from a man aged 30 to 45 with colorectal cancer. The chain is built from TRBV11-3 and TRBJ2-1, with D possibly matching TRBD2 (7 bases). Source material: PBMCs. CDR3 region: CASSLDGGGAYNEQFF. The CDR3 nucleotides read TGTGCCAGCAGCTTAGATGGAGGGGGGGCTTACAATGAGCAGTTCTTC.